This TCR beta chain was retrieved from a study of Ad26.COV2.S vaccination and SARS-CoV-2 variants. Regarding the study as a whole: It was found that vaccine and placebo recipients had similar non-spike TCR breadth. The placebo group had lower spike-specific TCR breadth than the vaccine recipients did.

The CDR3 is 18 residues long. Germline V lookup: CDR1 SGHRS, CDR2 YFSETQ. Losses at the gene ends were 1 base for V and 0 bases for J; bases not matched to a gene: 6. Note on this clone: Antigen specificity is unknown.

This table comes from immunoSEQ multiplex PCR, and its TCRdb copy is limited to in-frame clones, with some not included. This sample carries around 400,000 clones, 83% of them seen once, and the ten largest clones take just under 7.5%. This sample's treatment: about 20 received Ad26.COV2.S at low or high dose, single or two shots; about 5 received placebo; per-sample allocation not given. The samples date from day 63 after the first vaccine or placebo injection. This person who donated was an adult of 18-55 years in Boston. The starting material was peripheral blood, obtained in a trial of Ad26.COV2.S vaccine versus placebo. The chain links TRBV5-1 to TRBJ2-6, with TRBD1 identical over 8 bases. This clonotype was sampled from a person between 18 and 65 years old who received the Ad26.COV2.S COVID-19 vaccine or a placebo. CDR3 loop: CASSLTGGRTSGANVLTF. In nucleotides, the CDR3 is TGCGCCAGCAGCTTGACAGGGGGGCGCACCTCTGGGGCCAACGTCCTGACTTTC.